This T cell receptor (beta chain) was retrieved from a study of cytomegalovirus exposure and HLA in healthy donors. As concerns this clone: Its antigen is unidentified.

Study-wide points: Certain indistinguishable V segments, among them TRBV6-2 and TRBV6-3, were excluded. Rare TCR sequences predominated, though certain public TCRs were found in many donors. A few chains tied to CMV proved CMV antigen-specific in vitro.

Primers for the PCR totalled 60 Vbeta and 13 Jbeta. The method was immunoSEQ multiplex PCR; TCRdb's version includes in-frame clones alone and lacks a portion of them. The data contain 110,000 to 150,000 clones, 80% of them seen just once; the ten biggest clones take up about 4.3%. The V and J ends lost 2 bases and 4 bases, in that order; junction bases with no gene match: 3. CDR1 is SGDLS, CDR2 YYNGEE, per germline. The CDR3 spans 16 residues. The chain links TRBV9 to TRBJ2-1, with 13 bases lining up with TRBD2. This receptor was obtained from a man aged 35-49 years in good health and CMV-seronegative. Sequenced sample: PBMCs. The CDR3 bases are TGTGCCAGCAGCGTTCGACTAGCGGGGGGATACAATGAGCAGTTCTTC. Protein sequence: CASSVRLAGGYNEQFF.